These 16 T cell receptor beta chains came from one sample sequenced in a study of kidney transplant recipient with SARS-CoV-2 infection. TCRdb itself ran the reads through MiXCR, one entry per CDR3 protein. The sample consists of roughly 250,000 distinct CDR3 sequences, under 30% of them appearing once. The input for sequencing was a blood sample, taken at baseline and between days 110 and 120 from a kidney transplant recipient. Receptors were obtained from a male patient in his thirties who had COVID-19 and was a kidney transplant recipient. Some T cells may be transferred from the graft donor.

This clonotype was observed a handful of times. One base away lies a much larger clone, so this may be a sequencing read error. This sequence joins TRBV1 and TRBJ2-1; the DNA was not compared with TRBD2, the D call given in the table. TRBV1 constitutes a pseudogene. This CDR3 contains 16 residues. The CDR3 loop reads CTSSTNLARLSDEQFF. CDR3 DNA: TGCACCAGCAGCACCAATCTAGCGAGACTGTCGGATGAGCAGTTCTTC.

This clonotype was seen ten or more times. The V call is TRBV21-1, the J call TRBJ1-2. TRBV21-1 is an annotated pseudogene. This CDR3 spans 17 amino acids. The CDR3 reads CASRMILATERPNGYTF. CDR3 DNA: TGTGCCAGCAGGATGATATTAGCTACAGAAAGACCTAATGGCTACACCTTC.

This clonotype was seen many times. CDR3 in DNA: TGTGCCAGCGATGCACCGTACTCAAGAAAGACCTATGGCTACACCTTC. Protein sequence: CASDAPYSRKTYGYTF. The rearrangement joins TRBV9 to TRBJ1-2; D gene uncertain. The V end lost 7 bases, the J end lost 4 bases, and 23 bases lay between the germline ends. The CDR3 sequence is 16 residues long. The V gene's germline CDR1 is SGDLS and CDR2 YYNGEE.

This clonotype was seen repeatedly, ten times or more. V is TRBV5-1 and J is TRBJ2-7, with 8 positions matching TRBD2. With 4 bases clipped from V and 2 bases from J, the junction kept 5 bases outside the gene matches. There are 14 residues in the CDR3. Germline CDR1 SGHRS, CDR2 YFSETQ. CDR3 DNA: TGCGCCAGCAGCCCGGGGGGGGGCACCTACGAGCAGTACTTC. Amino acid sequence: CASSPGGGTYEQYF.

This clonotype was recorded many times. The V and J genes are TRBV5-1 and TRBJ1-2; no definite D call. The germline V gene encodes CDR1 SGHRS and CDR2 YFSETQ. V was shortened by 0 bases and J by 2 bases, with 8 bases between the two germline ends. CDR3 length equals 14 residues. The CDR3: CASSLERRNYGYTF. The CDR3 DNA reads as TGCGCCAGCAGCTTGGAGCGCAGGAACTATGGCTACACCTTC.

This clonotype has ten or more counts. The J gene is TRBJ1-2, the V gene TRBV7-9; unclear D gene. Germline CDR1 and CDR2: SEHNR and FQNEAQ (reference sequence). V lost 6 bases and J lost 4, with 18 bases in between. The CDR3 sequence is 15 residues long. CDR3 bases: TGTGCCAGCAGACCCCTTGGGCAGGCAGGCTATGGCTACACCTTC. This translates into CASRPLGQAGYGYTF.

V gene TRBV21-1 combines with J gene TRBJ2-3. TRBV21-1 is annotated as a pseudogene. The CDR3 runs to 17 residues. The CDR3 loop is CANRTHIATVMQDTQYF. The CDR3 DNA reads TGTGCCAACAGAACACACATAGCTACAGTCATGCAAGATACGCAGTATTTT.

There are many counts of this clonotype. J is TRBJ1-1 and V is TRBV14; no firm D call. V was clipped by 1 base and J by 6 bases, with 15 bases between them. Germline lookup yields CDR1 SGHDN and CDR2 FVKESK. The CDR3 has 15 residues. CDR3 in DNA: TGTGCCAGCAGCCAAGGATCGGGTCTTGCTGCTGAAGCTTTCTTT. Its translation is CASSQGSGLAAEAFF.

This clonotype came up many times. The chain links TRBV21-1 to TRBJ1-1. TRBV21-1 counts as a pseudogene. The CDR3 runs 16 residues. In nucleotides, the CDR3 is TGTGCCAGCAGCACCAGGACTGAAGTCATGAACACTGAAGCTTTCTTT. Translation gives CASSTRTEVMNTEAFF.

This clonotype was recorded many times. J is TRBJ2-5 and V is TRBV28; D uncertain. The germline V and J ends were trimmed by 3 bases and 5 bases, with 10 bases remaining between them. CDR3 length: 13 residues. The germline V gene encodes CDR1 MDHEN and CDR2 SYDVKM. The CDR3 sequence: CASSLRLGETQYF. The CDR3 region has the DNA TGTGCCAGCAGTTTGAGACTGGGTGAGACCCAGTACTTC.

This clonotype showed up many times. This CDR3 is CASSARQHNLEKLFF. CDR3 nucleotide sequence: TGTGCCAGCAGTGCAAGACAGCACAACTTAGAAAAACTGTTTTTT. The J gene is TRBJ1-4, the V gene TRBV6-6, with D perhaps TRBD1 (5 bases). V shed 5 bases and J shed 8 bases, with 18 bases lying between them. CDR3 length: 15 amino acids. CDR1 is MNHNY, CDR2 SVGAGI, per germline (reference sequence).

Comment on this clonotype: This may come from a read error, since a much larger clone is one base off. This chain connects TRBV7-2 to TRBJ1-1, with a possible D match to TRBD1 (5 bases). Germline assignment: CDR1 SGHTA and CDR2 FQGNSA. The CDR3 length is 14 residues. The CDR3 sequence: CASGFGGGGTEAFF. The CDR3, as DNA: TGTGCCAGCGGCTTTGGGGGAGGTGGAACTGAAGCTTTCTTT.

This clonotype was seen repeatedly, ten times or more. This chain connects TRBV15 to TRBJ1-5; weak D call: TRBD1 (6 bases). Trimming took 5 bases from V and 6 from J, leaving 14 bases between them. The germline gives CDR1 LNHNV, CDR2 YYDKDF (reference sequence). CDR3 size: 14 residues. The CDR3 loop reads CATSLQGMGQPQHF. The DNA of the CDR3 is TGTGCCACCAGCCTACAGGGAATGGGTCAGCCCCAGCATTTT.

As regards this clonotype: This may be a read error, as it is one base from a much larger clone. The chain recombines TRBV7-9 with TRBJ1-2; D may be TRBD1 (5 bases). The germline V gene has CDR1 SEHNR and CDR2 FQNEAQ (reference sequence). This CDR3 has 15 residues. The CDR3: CAGSQTDGAGYGYTF. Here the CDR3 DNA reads TGTGCCGGCAGCCAGACAGACGGTGCGGGATATGGCTACACCTTC.

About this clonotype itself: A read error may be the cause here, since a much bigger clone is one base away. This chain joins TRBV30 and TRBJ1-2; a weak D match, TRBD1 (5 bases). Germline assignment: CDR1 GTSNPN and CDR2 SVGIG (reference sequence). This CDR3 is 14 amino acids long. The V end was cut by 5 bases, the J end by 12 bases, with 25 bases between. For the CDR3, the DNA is TGTGCCTGGGAGGGGTCGGACACCTTCGGAACTGACACCTTC. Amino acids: CAWEGSDTFGTDTF.

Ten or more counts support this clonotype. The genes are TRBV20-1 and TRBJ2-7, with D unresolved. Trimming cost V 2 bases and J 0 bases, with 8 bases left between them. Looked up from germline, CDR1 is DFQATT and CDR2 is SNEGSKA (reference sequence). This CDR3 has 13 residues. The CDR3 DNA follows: TGCAGTGCTAGAATCCAAAGCTCCTACGAGCAGTACTTC. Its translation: CSARIQSSYEQYF.